Given below is one TCR beta chain in context. Its matching antigen is unknown. Sequencing followed a ViraFEST assay step that expanded antigen-specific CD4+ T cells with viral peptide pools. Scientists isolated CD4+ T cells after a roughly 10-day culture period ended. Absence of prior SARS-CoV-2 infection characterized the vaccine recipients, who showed negative nucleocapsid antibodies. The data derive from a study of vaccination effects on CD4 cells after COVID-19. V was clipped by 3 bases and J by 7 bases, with 13 bases between them. Germline loops: CDR1 MNHEY, CDR2 SVGEGT. The CDR3 extends over 14 amino acids. The method was immunoSEQ multiplex PCR; TCRdb's version includes in-frame clones alone and lacks a portion of them. The sample yields around 25,000 clones, around three quarters seen once.

This chain uses TRBV6-2 or TRBV6-3 with TRBJ1-5, with no clear D. The sample here was CD4+ T cells from PBMCs cultured with SARS-CoV-2 spike peptides, taken before COVID-19 vaccination. The source of this sequence is a human donor who received a COVID-19 vaccine. CDR3 sequence: CASSYLAGGQPQHF. CDR3 in DNA: TGTGCCAGCAGTTATCTGGCAGGTGGGCAGCCCCAGCATTTT.